The entry below gives a single T cell receptor (beta chain) sequence along with its context. What antigen it recognizes has not been identified. No base quality information exists; no much larger clone differs at one position. The sample originates from a study of T cell changes during pregnancy in multiple sclerosis (dated by TCRdb to about 2019). Concerning the study at large: The study examined how the T cell repertoire changed over the course of pregnancy in women with multiple sclerosis.

Receptor amplification or capture employed the immunoSEQ multiplex PCR assay. This immuneACCESS table, as held by TCRdb, lists in-frame sequences with V and J called but not all clones. Of the missing ones, under half trace to an unresolved V gene in checked studies; the others have no known cause. The sample table records about 49,000 clones; 90% of these occur just once. The top ten constitute 5% to 6.5% of the sample. For CDR1 and CDR2, the germline V gene lists SGHTS and YDEGEE. CDR3 length: 16 amino acids, cysteine to phenylalanine. Here the CDR3 DNA is all that survives: 48 bases in frame from base 1. V is shortened by 1 base, J by 1 base, and the region joining them spans 14 bases.

This receptor was identified in a female donor in good health, enrolled as a control in a pregnancy study. The rearranged chain carries TRBV5-8 and TRBJ1-1; TRBD1 is possibly the D segment (5 matching bases). This specimen consisted of peripheral blood, obtained after pregnancy. The CDR3 region: CASSLYSGHRNTEAFF. The DNA sequence reads TGTGCCAGCAGCTTGTATTCAGGACACCGGAACACTGAAGCTTTCTTT. The full variable domain, completed from the reference TRBV5-8 and TRBJ1-1 proteins outside the CDR3, reads EAGVTQSPTHLIKTRGQQATLRCSPISGHTSVYWYQQALGLGLQFLLWYDEGEERNRGNFPPRFSGRQFPNYSSELNVNALELEDSALYLCASSLYSGHRNTEAFFGQGTRLTVV.